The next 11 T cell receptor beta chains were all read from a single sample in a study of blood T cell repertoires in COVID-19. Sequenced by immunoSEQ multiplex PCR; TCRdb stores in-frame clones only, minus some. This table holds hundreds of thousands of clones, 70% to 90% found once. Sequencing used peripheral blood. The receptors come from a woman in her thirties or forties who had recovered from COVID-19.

For the CDR3, the DNA is TGTGCCAGCAGCCAGCGGGGGAACTCCTACGAGCAGTACTTC. As protein: CASSQRGNSYEQYF. This chain connects TRBV9 to TRBJ2-7; 8 nucleotides match TRBD2. CDR1 and CDR2 from the germline V gene are SGDLS and YYNGEE. The CDR3 is 14 amino acids. The V segment lost 4 bases and the J segment 0 bases; nucleotides outside the gene matches: 3.

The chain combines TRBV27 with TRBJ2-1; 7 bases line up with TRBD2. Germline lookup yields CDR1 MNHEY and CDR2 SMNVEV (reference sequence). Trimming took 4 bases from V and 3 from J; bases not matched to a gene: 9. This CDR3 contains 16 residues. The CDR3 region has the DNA TGTGCCAGCAGTTCGCTAGCGGTGCAACGCTACAATGAGCAGTTCTTC. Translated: CASSSLAVQRYNEQFF.

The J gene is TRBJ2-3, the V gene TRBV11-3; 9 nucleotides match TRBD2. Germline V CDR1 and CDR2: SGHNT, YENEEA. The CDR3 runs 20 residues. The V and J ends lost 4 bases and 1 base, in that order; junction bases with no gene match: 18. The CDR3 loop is CASSYEGWALAGEGTDTQYF. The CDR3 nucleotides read TGTGCCAGCAGCTATGAAGGATGGGCTTTAGCGGGAGAAGGCACAGATACGCAGTATTTT.

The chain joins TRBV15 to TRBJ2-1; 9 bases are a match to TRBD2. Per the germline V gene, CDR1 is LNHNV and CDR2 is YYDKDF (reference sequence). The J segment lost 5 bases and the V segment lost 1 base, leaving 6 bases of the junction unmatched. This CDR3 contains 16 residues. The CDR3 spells CATSRGPAGGDNEQFF. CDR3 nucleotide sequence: TGTGCCACCAGCAGAGGTCCGGCGGGAGGGGACAATGAGCAGTTCTTC.

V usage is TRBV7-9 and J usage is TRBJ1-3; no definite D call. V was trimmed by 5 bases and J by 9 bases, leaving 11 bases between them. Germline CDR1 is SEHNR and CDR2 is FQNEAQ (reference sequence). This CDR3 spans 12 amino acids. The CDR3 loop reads CASSTPGATIYF. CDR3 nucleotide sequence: TGTGCCAGCAGCACCCCGGGTGCCACCATATATTTT.

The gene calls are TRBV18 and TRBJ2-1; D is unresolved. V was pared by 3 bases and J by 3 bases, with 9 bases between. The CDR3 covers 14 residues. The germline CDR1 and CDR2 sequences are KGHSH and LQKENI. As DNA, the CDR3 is TGTGCCAGCTCACCGGCAGGCAGCTACAATGAGCAGTTCTTC. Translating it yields CASSPAGSYNEQFF.

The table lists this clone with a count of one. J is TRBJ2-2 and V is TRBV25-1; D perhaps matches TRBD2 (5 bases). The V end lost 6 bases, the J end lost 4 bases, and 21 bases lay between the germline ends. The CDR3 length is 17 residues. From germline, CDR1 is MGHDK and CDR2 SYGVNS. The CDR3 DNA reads TGTGCCAGCAGCCGACCGGGGTATCGTCAAATCACCGGGGAGCTGTTTTTT. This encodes CASSRPGYRQITGELFF.

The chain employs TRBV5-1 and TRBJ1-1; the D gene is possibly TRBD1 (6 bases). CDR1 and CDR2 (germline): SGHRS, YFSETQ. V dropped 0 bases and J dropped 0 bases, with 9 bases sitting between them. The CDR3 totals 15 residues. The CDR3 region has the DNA TGCGCCAGCAGCTTGGAGGGGGAAATGAACACTGAAGCTTTCTTT. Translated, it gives CASSLEGEMNTEAFF.

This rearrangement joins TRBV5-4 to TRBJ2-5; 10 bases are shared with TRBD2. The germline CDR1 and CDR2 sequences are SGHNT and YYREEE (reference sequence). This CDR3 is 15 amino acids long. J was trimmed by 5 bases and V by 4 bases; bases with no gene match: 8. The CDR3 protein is CASSVSGGAGETQYF. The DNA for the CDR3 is TGTGCCAGCAGCGTCAGCGGGGGGGCGGGGGAGACCCAGTACTTC. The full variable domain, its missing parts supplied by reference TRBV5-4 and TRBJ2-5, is ETGVTQSPTHLIKTRGQQVTLRCSSQSGHNTVSWYQQALGQGPQFIFQYYREEENGRGNFPPRFSGLQFPNYSSELNVNALELDDSALYLCASSVSGGAGETQYFGPGTRLLVL.

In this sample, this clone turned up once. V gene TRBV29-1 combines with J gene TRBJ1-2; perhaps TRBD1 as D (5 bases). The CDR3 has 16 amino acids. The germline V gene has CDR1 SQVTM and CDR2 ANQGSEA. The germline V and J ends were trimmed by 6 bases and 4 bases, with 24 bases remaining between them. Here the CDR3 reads CSVDRPQGNVGYGYTF. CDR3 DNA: TGCAGCGTCGATCGGCCTCAGGGAAACGTGGGCTATGGCTACACCTTC.

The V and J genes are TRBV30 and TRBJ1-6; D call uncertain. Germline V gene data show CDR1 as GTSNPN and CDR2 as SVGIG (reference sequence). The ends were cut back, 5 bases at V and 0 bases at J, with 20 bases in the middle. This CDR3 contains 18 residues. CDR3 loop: CAWSLSELAGSYNSPLHF. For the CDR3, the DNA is TGTGCCTGGTCCCTATCGGAGCTCGCGGGCTCCTATAATTCACCCCTCCACTTT. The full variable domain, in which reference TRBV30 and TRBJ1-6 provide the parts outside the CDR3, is SQTIHQWPATLVQPVGSPLSLECTVEGTSNPNLYWYRQAAGRGLQLLFYSVGIGQISSEVPQNLSASRPQDRQFILSSKKLLLSDSGFYLCAWSLSELAGSYNSPLHFGNGTRLTVT.